This T cell receptor (beta chain) derives from a study of cytomegalovirus exposure and HLA in healthy donors. Findings and caveats of the study: As a later analysis showed, several of the most significant clusters appeared to be linked to common viral pathogens.

Amplification used 60 Vbeta primers and 13 Jbeta primers. This table comes from immunoSEQ multiplex PCR, and its TCRdb copy is limited to in-frame clones, with some not included. The repertoire holds 150,000 to 200,000 clones, 55% to 80% seen once, with less than 5% in the top ten. In regard to this clone: As yet, its antigen is unknown.

This receptor was taken from a young woman in good health and CMV-seropositive. What was sequenced was PBMCs.

The CDR3 reads CASSIAGQGAYEQYF. The CDR3 bases are TGTGCCAGTAGTATAGCAGGACAGGGGGCCTACGAGCAGTACTTC. V gene TRBV19 combines with J gene TRBJ2-7; the match to TRBD1 covers 10 bases. The CDR3 runs 15 residues. Germline-derived CDR1 and CDR2 are LNHDA and SQIVND (reference sequence). The V and J ends lost 1 base and 2 bases, in that order; junction bases with no gene match: 2. The complete variable domain, with remaining parts taken from reference TRBV19 and TRBJ2-7, reads DGGITQSPKYLFRKEGQNVTLSCEQNLNHDAMYWYRQDPGQGLRLIYYSQIVNDFQKGDIAEGYSVSREKKESFPLTVTSAQKNPTAFYLCASSIAGQGAYEQYFGPGTRLTVT.